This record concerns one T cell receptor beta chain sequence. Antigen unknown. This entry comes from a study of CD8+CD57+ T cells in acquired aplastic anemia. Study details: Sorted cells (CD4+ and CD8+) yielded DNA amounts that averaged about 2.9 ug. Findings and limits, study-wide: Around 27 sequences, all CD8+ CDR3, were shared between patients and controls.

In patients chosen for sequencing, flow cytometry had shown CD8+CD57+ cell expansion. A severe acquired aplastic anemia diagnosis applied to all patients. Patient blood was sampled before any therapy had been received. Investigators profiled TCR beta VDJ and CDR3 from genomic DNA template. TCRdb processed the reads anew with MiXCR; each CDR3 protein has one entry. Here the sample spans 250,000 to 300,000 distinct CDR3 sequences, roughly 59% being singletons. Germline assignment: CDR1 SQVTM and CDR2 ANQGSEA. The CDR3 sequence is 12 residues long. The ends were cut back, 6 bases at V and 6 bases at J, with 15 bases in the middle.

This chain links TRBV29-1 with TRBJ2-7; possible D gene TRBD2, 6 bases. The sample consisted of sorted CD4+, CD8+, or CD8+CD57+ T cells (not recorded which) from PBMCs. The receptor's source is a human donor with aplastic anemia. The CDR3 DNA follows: TGCAGCGTGGGGCCTAGCGTCGGCGAGCAGTACTTC. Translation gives CSVGPSVGEQYF.